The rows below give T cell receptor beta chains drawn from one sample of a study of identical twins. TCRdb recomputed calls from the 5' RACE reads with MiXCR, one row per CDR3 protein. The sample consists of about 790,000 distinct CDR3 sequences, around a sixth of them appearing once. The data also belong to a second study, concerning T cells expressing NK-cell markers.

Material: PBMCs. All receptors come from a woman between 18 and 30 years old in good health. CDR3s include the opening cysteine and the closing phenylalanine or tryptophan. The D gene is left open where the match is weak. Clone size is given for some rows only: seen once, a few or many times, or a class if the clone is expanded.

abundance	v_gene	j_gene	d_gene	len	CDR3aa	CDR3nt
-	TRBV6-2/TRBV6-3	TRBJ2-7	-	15	CASSFDGVSSYEQYF	TGTGCCAGCAGTTTCGACGGGGTATCGTCCTACGAGCAGTACTTC
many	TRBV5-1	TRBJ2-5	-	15	CASSLYSQSPETQYF	TGCGCCAGCAGCTTGTATAGTCAGAGCCCGGAGACCCAGTACTTC
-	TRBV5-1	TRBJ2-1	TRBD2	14	CASSSGRVGGEQFF	TGCGCCAGTAGTAGCGGGAGGGTAGGTGGTGAGCAGTTCTTC
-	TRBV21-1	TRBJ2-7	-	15	CASSNESLGKREQYF	TGTGCCAGCAGCAACGAATCCTTAGGGAAGCGCGAGCAGTACTTC
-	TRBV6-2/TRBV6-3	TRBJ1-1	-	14	CASSYSPEGAEAFF	TGTGCCAGCAGTTACAGCCCCGAGGGCGCTGAAGCTTTCTTT
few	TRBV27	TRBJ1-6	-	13	CASRGRIHSPLHF	TGTGCCAGCAGGGGACGGATCCATTCACCCCTCCACTTT
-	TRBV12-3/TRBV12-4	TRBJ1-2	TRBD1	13	CASSAGQGIGYTF	TGTGCCAGCAGTGCGGGACAGGGGATCGGCTACACCTTC
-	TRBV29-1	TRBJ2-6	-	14	CSVAGTEDINVLTF	TGCAGCGTGGCCGGGACGGAGGATATCAACGTCCTGACTTTC
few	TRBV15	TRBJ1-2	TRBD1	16	CATSRYSTGMDYGYTF	TGTGCCACCAGCAGATACTCGACAGGGATGGACTATGGCTACACCTTC
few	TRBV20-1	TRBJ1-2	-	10	CSARRDGYTF	TGCAGTGCTAGGAGGGATGGCTACACCTTC
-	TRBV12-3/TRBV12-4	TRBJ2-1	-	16	CASSELAAVSYNEQFF	TGTGCCAGCAGCGAACTGGCGGCGGTCTCCTACAATGAGCAGTTCTTC
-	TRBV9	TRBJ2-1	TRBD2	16	CASSVGPAGGHNEQFF	TGTGCCAGCAGCGTAGGTCCAGCGGGGGGGCACAATGAGCAGTTCTTC
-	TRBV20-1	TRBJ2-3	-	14	CSFSAGGRTDTQYF	TGCAGCTTTAGTGCCGGAGGAAGGACAGATACGCAGTATTTT
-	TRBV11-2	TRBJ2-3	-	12	CASSPNLDTQYF	TGTGCCAGCAGCCCCAACCTAGATACGCAGTATTTT
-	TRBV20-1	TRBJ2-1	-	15	CSASGGRPGLNEQFF	TGCAGTGCTAGTGGCGGGCGCCCGGGCCTCAATGAGCAGTTCTTC
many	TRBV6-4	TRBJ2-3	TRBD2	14	CASSDTSGPDTQYF	TGTGCCAGCAGTGACACTAGCGGGCCAGATACGCAGTATTTT
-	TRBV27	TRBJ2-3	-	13	CASSPVERYTQYF	TGTGCCAGCAGTCCGGTCGAGAGGTATACGCAGTATTTT
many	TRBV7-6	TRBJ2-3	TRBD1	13	CASSFGTDNTQYF	TGTGCCAGCAGCTTTGGGACAGACAATACGCAGTATTTT
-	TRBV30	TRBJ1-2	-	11	CAWNKGYGYTF	TGTGCCTGGAATAAAGGCTATGGCTACACCTTC
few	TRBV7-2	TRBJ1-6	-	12	CASSFPGGTLHF	TGTGCCAGCAGCTTTCCGGGGGGAACCCTCCACTTT
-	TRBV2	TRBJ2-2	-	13	CASSTLGVGELFF	TGTGCCAGCAGTACCCTAGGAGTCGGGGAGCTGTTTTTT
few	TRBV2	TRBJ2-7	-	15	CASGGAGHTSYEQYF	TGTGCCAGCGGAGGAGCGGGTCACACCTCCTACGAGCAGTACTTC
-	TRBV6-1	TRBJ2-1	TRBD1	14	CASGDRAIYNEQFF	TGTGCCAGTGGAGACAGGGCGATCTACAATGAGCAGTTCTTC
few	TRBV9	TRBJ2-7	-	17	CASSVAPGGPRFNEQYF	TGTGCCAGCAGCGTCGCCCCTGGGGGACCGCGATTTAACGAGCAGTACTTC
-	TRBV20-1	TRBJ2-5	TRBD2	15	CSARGREGPRETQYF	TGCAGTGCTAGAGGACGGGAGGGCCCTCGGGAGACCCAGTACTTC
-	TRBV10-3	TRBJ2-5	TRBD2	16	CAISEWASGSQETQYF	TGTGCCATCAGTGAATGGGCTAGCGGGAGCCAAGAGACCCAGTACTTC
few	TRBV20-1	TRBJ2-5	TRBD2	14	CSASLAGVRETQYF	TGCAGTGCTAGTCTAGCGGGAGTTCGGGAGACCCAGTACTTC
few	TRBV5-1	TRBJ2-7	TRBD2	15	CASRGEGLAGEEQYF	TGCGCCAGCAGGGGTGAGGGGCTAGCGGGAGAGGAGCAGTACTTC
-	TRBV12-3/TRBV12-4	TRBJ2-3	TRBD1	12	CASSPNRGTQYF	TGTGCCAGCAGTCCCAACAGGGGGACGCAGTATTTT
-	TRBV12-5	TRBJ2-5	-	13	CASGLGYQETQYF	TGTGCTAGTGGTTTAGGGTACCAAGAGACCCAGTACTTC
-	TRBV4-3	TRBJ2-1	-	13	CASSQDESGEQFF	TGCGCCAGCAGCCAAGATGAGTCGGGGGAGCAGTTCTTC
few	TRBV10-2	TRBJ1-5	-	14	CASSARDSFSTQHF	TGCGCCAGCAGTGCGCGAGACTCATTCAGTACCCAGCATTTT
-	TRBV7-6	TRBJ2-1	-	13	CASSPWGENEQFF	TGTGCCAGCAGCCCCTGGGGGGAGAATGAGCAGTTCTTC
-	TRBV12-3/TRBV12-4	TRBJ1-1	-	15	CASSLRNRLGTEAFF	TGTGCCAGCAGTCTCAGAAATCGACTGGGAACTGAAGCTTTCTTT
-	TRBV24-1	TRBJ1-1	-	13	CATSDGTNTEAFF	TGTGCCACCAGTGATGGAACTAACACTGAAGCTTTCTTT
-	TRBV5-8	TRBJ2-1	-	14	CASSVVGGRNEQFF	TGTGCCAGCAGCGTCGTCGGCGGCAGGAATGAGCAGTTCTTC
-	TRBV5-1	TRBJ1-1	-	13	CASSFARETEAFF	TGCGCCAGCAGCTTTGCTCGCGAGACTGAAGCTTTCTTT
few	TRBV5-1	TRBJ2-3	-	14	CASTEEGSTDTQYF	TGCGCCAGCACCGAGGAGGGTAGCACAGATACGCAGTATTTT
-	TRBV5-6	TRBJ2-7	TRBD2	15	CASRLASGSPHEQYF	TGTGCCAGCAGGCTTGCTAGCGGGAGTCCCCACGAGCAGTACTTC
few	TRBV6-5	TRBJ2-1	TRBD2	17	CASSSSISSGRRDEQFF	TGTGCCAGCAGTTCGTCCATCTCTAGCGGGAGGCGGGATGAGCAGTTCTTC
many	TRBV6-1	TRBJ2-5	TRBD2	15	CASSPFSGGEETQYF	TGTGCCAGCAGTCCCTTTAGCGGGGGAGAAGAGACCCAGTACTTC
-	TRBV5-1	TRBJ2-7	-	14	CASSLDGFNYEQYF	TGCGCCAGCAGCTTGGATGGGTTCAACTACGAGCAGTACTTC
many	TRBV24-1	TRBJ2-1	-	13	CATSDTNRAIQFF	TGTGCCACCAGTGATACGAACAGGGCTATACAGTTCTTC
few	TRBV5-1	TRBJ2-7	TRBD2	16	CASSIISGRASYEQYF	TGCGCCAGCAGCATCATTTCCGGGAGGGCCTCCTACGAGCAGTACTTC